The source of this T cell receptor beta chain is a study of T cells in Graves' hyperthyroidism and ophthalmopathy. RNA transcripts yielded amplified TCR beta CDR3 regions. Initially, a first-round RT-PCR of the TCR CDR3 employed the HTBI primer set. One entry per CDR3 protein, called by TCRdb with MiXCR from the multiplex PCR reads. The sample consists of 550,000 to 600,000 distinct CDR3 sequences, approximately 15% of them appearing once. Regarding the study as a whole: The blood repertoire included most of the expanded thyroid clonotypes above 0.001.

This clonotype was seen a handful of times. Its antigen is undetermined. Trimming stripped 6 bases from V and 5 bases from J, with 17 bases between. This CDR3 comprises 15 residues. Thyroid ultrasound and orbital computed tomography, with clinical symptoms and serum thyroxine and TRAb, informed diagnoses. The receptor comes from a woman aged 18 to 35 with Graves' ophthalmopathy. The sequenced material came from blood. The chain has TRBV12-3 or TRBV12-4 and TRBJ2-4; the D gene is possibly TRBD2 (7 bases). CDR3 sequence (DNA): TGTGCCAGCAGCATACTAGCGAGGGGGGAAAACATTCAGTACTTC. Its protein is CASSILARGENIQYF.